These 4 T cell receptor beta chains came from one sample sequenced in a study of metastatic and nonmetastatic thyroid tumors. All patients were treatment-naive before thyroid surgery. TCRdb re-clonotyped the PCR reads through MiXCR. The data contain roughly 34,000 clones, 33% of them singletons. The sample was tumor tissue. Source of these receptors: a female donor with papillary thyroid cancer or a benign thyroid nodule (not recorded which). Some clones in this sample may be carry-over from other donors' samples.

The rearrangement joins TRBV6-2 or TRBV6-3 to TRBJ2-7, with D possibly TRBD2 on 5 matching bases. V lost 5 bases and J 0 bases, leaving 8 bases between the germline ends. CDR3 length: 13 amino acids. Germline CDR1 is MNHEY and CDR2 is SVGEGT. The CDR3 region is CASSDYSSYEQYF. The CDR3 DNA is TGTGCCAGCAGTGACTATTCCTCCTACGAGCAGTACTTC.

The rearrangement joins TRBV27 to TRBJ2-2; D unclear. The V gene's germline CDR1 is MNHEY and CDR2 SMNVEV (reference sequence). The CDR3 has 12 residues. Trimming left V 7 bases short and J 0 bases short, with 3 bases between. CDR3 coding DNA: TGTGCCAGCACCTCGAACACCGGGGAGCTGTTTTTT. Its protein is CASTSNTGELFF.

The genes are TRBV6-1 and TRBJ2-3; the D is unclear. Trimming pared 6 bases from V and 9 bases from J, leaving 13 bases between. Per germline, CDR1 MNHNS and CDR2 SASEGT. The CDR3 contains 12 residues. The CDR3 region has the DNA TGTGCCAGCAGGAACCCTGGCGACACGCAGTATTTT. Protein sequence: CASRNPGDTQYF.

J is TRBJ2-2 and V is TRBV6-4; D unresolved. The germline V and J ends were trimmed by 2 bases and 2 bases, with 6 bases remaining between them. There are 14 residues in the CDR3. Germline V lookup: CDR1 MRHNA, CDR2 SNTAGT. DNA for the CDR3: TGTGCCAGCAGTGACAACGAAAACACCGGGGAGCTGTTTTTT. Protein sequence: CASSDNENTGELFF.